The source of this T cell receptor beta chain is a study of T cells in Graves' hyperthyroidism and ophthalmopathy. TCR beta CDR3 regions were amplified from RNA. The HTBI primer set was used in a first-round RT-PCR of the TCR CDR3. TCRdb reprocessed the multiplex PCR reads with MiXCR, giving one entry per CDR3 protein. The sample yields roughly 260,000 distinct CDR3 sequences, about 14% seen once. These patients, aged 18 to 65, had recently diagnosed hyperthyroidism lasting under 2 months. Blood was drawn at first hyperthyroidism diagnosis, before any ophthalmopathy symptoms. This clonotype was observed many times. V lost 2 bases to trimming and J lost 4 bases, with 20 bases between them. CDR3 length equals 17 residues. Germline loops: CDR1 MNHEY, CDR2 SVGEGT.

The TCR was taken from a woman aged 40 to 50 with Graves' hyperthyroidism that later progressed to Graves' ophthalmopathy. The V gene is TRBV6-2 or TRBV6-3, the J gene TRBJ1-1; weak D call: TRBD1 (5 bases). Specimen: blood. This chain's CDR3 is CASSYPVWGVHGTEAFF. Written as DNA, the CDR3 is TGTGCCAGCAGTTACCCCGTCTGGGGGGTCCACGGCACTGAAGCTTTCTTT.